The rows below give T cell receptor beta chains drawn from one sample of a study of TIL therapy for anti-PD-1-resistant metastatic lung cancer. Clones were read by immunoSEQ multiplex PCR, and TCRdb kept only the in-frame ones, dropping some. In the table there are 50,000 to 60,000 clones, approximately 80% of which are singletons. The sample here was blood, taken at baseline. These receptors all come from a person aged 25 to 80 with non-small cell lung cancer. The conserved cysteine and the conserved F or W are not part of the CDR3 here.

TRBV9	TRBJ2-2	ASSVEGRTGELF
TRBV3-1/TRBV3-2	TRBJ2-7	ASSQEGQRRGLAYEQY
TRBV5-4	TRBJ2-1	ASSFGAGGPGEQF
TRBV11-2	TRBJ1-5	ASSLQHDQPQH
TRBV24-1	TRBJ2-1	ATLPNGQGARQQF
TRBV28	TRBJ1-2	ASSLAVGYT
TRBV4-1	TRBJ2-1	ASSQEGLAGASEQF
TRBV2	TRBJ1-2	ASRVQTSNYGYT
TRBV14	TRBJ1-6	ASSQGLGSYNSPLH
TRBV9	TRBJ1-5	ASSGPMGVGQPQH
TRBV4-3	TRBJ2-4	ASSQGPGPSQNIQY
TRBV12-2	TRBJ1-6	ASRSRGGSYNSPLH
TRBV7-3	TRBJ1-6	ASSLRGGSYNSPLH
TRBV3-1/TRBV3-2	TRBJ2-1	ASSQTSGVYNEQF
TRBV27	TRBJ2-7	ASSLNLAVNYEQY
TRBV28	TRBJ2-7	ASSLLYPSGTKQY
TRBV24-1	TRBJ2-3	ATSAASGIVTDTQY
TRBV9	TRBJ2-5	ASSIGGGKETQY
TRBV28	TRBJ1-5	ASSLGGLGDQPQH
TRBV28	TRBJ2-3	ASNVGIKYTQY
TRBV7-9	TRBJ2-3	ASRIAGGTDTQY
TRBV19	TRBJ2-1	ASSMAPSGRQGNEQF
TRBV3-1/TRBV3-2	TRBJ2-1	ASSPGNEQF
TRBV9	TRBJ1-2	ASSPSFGVYGYT
TRBV18	TRBJ1-1	ASSPPMRDSKAF
TRBV6-2/TRBV6-3	TRBJ2-7	ASSYWTDSSYEQY
TRBV7-2	TRBJ2-1	ASSMDSYNEQF
TRBV30	TRBJ1-1	ASKQLNTEAF
TRBV11-3	TRBJ2-1	ASSFGLAGGYNEQF
TRBV19	TRBJ2-6	ASKKGQLYSGANVLT
TRBV19	TRBJ1-5	ASRSSNQPQH
TRBV29-1	TRBJ1-4	SVEGTGETNEKLF
TRBV7-7	TRBJ2-2	ASRQTATGELF
TRBV5-4	TRBJ2-5	ASYSGGLAGGIQETQY
TRBV7-3	TRBJ2-5	ASSLHLQETQY
TRBV19	TRBJ2-2	ASSHRVNTGELF
TRBV6-6	TRBJ1-5	ASRNGRNQPQH
TRBV7-7	TRBJ1-1	ASSKVNTEAF
TRBV5-4	TRBJ2-7	ASSLAWGVGTSHEQY
TRBV4-2	TRBJ2-1	ASSLYNEQF
TRBV7-2	TRBJ2-1	ASSLEQGAYNEQF
TRBV6-2/TRBV6-3	TRBJ2-1	ASSPRGGNEQF
TRBV18	TRBJ2-5	ASSTGTGAQETQY
TRBV4-3	TRBJ2-7	ASSQVWDRGLSSYEQY
TRBV21-1	TRBJ2-2	ASSTAKKILGTNTGELF
TRBV16	TRBJ2-7	ASSQSWTGFIEQY
TRBV4-3	TRBJ1-2	ASSQDGGIGSYT
TRBV27	TRBJ2-2	ASSLFRSTGELF
TRBV4-3	TRBJ2-3	ASSQDGGPLSTDTQY
TRBV10-3	TRBJ1-2	AISGTGSYT